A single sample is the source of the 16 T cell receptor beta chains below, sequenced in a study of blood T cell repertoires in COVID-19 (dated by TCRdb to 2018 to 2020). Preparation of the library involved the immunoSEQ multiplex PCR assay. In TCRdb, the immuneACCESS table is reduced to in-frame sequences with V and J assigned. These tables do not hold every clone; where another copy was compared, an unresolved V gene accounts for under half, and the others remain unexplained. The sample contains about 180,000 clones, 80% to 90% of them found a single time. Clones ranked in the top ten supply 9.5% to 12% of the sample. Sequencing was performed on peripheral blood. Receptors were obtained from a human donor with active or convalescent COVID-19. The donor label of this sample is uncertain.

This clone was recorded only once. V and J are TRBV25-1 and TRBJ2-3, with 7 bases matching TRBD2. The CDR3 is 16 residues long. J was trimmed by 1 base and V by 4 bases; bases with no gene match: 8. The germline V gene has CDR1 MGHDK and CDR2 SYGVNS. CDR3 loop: CASSGGGSRGTDTQYF. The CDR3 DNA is TGTGCCAGCAGTGGGGGCGGGAGCCGCGGCACAGATACGCAGTATTTT.

This CDR3 reads CASSSRTGNTDTQYF. As DNA, the CDR3 is TGTGCCAGCAGTTCACGGACAGGGAACACAGATACGCAGTATTTT. The chain has TRBV28 and TRBJ2-3; 8 bases match TRBD1. Germline V gene sequence: CDR1 MDHEN, CDR2 SYDVKM. The CDR3 loop spans 15 amino acids. V lost 4 bases to trimming and J lost 2 bases; unmatched junction nucleotides: 5.

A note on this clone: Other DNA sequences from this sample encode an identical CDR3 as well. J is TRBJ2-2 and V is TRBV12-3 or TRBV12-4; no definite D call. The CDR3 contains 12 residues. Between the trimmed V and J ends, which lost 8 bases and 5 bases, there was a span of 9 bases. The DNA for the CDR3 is TGTGCCAGCCGGCTGAGGACCGGGGAGCTGTTTTTT. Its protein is CASRLRTGELFF.

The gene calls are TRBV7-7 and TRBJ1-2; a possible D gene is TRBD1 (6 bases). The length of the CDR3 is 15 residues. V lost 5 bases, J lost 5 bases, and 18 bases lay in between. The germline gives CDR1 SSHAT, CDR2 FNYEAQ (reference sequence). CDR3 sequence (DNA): TGTGCCAGCAGCCCCAGGGGCCAGGGTAGATATGGCTACACCTTC. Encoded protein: CASSPRGQGRYGYTF.

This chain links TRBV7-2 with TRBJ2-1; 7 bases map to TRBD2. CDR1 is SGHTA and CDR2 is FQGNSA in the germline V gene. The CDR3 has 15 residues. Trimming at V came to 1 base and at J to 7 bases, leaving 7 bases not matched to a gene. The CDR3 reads CASSLDGTTGNEQFF. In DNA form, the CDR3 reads TGTGCCAGCAGCTTAGACGGGACTACGGGGAATGAGCAGTTCTTC.

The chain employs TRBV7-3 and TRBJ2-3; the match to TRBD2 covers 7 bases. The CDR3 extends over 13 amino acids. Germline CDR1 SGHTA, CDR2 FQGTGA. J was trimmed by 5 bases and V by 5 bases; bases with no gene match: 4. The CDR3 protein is CASSRGVGDTQYF. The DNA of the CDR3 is TGTGCCAGCAGCCGGGGGGTTGGAGATACGCAGTATTTT.

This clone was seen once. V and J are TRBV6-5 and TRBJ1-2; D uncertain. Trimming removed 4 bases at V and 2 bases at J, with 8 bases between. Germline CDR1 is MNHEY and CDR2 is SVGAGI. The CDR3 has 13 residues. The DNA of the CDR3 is TGTGCCAGCAGTTGGTCGGGGAACTATGGCTACACCTTC. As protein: CASSWSGNYGYTF.

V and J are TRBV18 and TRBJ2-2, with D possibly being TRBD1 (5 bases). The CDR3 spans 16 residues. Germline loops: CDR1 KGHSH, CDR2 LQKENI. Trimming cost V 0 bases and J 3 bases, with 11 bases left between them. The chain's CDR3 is CASSPPAGQDTGELFF. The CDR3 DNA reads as TGTGCCAGCTCACCACCGGCAGGGCAGGACACCGGGGAGCTGTTTTTT.

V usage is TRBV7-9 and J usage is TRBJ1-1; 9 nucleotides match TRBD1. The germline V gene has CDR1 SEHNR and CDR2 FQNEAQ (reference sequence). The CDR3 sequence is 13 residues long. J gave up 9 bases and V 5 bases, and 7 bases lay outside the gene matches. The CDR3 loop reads CASSDGQGRKAFF. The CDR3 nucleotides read TGTGCCAGCAGCGACGGACAGGGGAGGAAAGCTTTCTTT.

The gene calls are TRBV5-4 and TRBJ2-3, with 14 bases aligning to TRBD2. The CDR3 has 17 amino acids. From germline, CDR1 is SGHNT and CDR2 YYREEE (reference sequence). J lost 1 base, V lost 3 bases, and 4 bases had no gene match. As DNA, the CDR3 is TGTGCCAGCAGCTCGGGACTAGCGGGAGTTCGCACAGATACGCAGTATTTT. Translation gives CASSSGLAGVRTDTQYF.

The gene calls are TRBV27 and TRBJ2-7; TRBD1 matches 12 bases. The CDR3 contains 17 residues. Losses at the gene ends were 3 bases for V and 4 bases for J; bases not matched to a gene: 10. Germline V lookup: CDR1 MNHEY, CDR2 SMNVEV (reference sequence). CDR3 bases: TGTGCCAGCAGTTTTCGCCCCGGGACAGGGGGCTCTTACGAGCAGTACTTC. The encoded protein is CASSFRPGTGGSYEQYF.

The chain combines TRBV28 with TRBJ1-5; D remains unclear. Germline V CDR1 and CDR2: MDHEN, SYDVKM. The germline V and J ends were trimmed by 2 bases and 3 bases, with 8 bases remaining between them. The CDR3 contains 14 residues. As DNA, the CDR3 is TGTGCCAGCAGTTTAACCTGGGCCAATCAGCCCCAGCATTTT. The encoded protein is CASSLTWANQPQHF.

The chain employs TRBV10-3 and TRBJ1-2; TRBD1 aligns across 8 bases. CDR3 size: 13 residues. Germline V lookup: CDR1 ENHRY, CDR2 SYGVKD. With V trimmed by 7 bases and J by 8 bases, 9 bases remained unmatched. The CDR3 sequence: CAITATGDRGYTF. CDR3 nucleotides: TGTGCCATCACTGCGACAGGGGATCGCGGCTACACCTTC.

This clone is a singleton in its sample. The CDR3, as DNA: TGTGCCAGCTCACCACGAGACACGCCGAAGCCCCAGCATTTT. Protein: CASSPRDTPKPQHF. The genes are TRBV18 and TRBJ1-5; D is unresolved. Trimming removed 1 base from V and 8 bases from J, with 12 bases in between. CDR3 length: 14 residues. CDR1 and CDR2 from the germline V gene are KGHSH and LQKENI.

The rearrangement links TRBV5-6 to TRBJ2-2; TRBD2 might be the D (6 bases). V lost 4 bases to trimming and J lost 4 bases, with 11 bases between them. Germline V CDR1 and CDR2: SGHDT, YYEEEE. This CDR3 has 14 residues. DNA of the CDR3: TGTGCCAGCAGCGTGCGGGGAACCACCGGGGAGCTGTTTTTT. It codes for CASSVRGTTGELFF.

The CDR3 DNA sequence: TGTGCCATCAGTGACCCCCTTTCTAGCCTTGAGCAGTTCTTC. As protein: CAISDPLSSLEQFF. J is TRBJ2-1 and V is TRBV10-3; perhaps TRBD2 as D (5 bases). Germline V gene sequence: CDR1 ENHRY, CDR2 SYGVKD. This CDR3 is 14 amino acids long. V gave up 3 bases and J gave up 9 bases, with 15 bases separating them.